The rows below give T cell receptor beta chains drawn from one sample of a study of beta chain features in type 1 diabetes. The data were produced by immunoSEQ multiplex PCR, yet TCRdb's version contains in-frame clones alone and is incomplete. The data hold 60,000 or so clones, with 52% observed a single time. Material: Tregs from blood. The source of these receptors is a woman between 35 and 50 years old with type 1 diabetes. Each CDR3 is given without its conserved first and last residue. The order of the fields is clone size, V gene, J gene, CDR3 protein. The size of a clone is reported for some rows only, either as once, few or many, or as a class for expanded clones.

-	TRBV21-1	TRBJ1-2	AISTGGYGGYT
few	TRBV28	TRBJ2-7	ATSGTGGYEQY
-	TRBV4-1	TRBJ2-1	ASSQSRGGNNEQF
few	TRBV5-1	TRBJ1-1	ASSIGTGVMNTEAF
-	TRBV18	TRBJ2-7	ASSRDRASEQY
-	TRBV28	TRBJ1-4	ASSLVGATTNEKLF
few	TRBV7-2	TRBJ2-1	ASSLSRENEQF
once	TRBV6-1	TRBJ1-2	ASSEAGGVSYGYT
-	TRBV5-1	TRBJ1-2	ASSLVGGEGGGYT
-	TRBV28	TRBJ1-2	ASMGGVLYGYT
few	TRBV4-3	TRBJ2-5	ASSQGHYQETQY
few	TRBV7-9	TRBJ1-1	ATDTMNTEAF
-	TRBV5-6	TRBJ2-7	ASSSRDRGAYEQY
-	TRBV18	TRBJ2-2	ASSPGDTGELF
-	TRBV9	TRBJ1-1	ASSVSRGSTEAF
-	TRBV5-1	TRBJ2-7	ASQTGWSYEQY
-	TRBV6-6	TRBJ1-5	ASTATGGQPQH
-	TRBV5-6	TRBJ2-5	ASSLVGREETQY
-	TRBV29-1	-	SVGTGALHRYEQY
-	TRBV27	TRBJ1-6	ASSLDRGPTINSPLH
few	TRBV7-8	TRBJ2-6	ASSLALAVSGANVLT